The subject of this entry is one T cell receptor (beta chain). This entry belongs to a study of patients and donors after allogeneic stem cell transplantation. CDR3 length: 12 amino acids. CDR1 SQVTM and CDR2 ANQGSEA come from the germline V gene. J was trimmed by 6 bases and V by 6 bases; bases with no gene match: 5. One entry per CDR3 protein, called by TCRdb with MiXCR from the RT-PCR reads. The sample shows over 30,000 distinct CDR3 sequences, about 37% of them seen only once. Sequences were obtained from blood, either unsorted or a sorted T cell fraction (not recorded which). This chain links TRBV29-1 with TRBJ2-1, with TRBD1 identical over 7 bases. The source of this sequence is a human donor who was either an allogeneic HSCT recipient or a stem cell or donor lymphocyte infusion donor (not recorded which). It is not recorded whose cells these are; they may come from a transplant donor. The CDR3 DNA reads as TGCAGCGTGGGGGACAGTTCCAATGAGCAGTTCTTC. Amino acids: CSVGDSSNEQFF.